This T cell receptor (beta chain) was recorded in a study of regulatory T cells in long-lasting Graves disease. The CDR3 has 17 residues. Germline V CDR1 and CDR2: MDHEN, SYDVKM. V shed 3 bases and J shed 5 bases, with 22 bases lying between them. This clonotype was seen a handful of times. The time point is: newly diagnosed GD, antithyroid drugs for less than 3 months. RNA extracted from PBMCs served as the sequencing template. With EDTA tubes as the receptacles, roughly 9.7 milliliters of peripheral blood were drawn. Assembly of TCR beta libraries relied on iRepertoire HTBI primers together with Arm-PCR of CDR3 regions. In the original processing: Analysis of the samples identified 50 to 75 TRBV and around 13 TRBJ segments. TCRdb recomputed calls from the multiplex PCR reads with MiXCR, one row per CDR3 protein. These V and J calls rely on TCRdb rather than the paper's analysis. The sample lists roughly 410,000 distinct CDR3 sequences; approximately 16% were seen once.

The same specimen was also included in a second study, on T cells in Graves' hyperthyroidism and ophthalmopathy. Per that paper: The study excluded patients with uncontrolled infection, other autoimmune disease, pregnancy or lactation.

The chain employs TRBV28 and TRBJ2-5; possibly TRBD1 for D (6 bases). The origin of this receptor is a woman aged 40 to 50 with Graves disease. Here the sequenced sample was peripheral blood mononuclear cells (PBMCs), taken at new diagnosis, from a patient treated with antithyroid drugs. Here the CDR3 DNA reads TGTGCCAGCAGTTTGGCGGCAGGGGCAGGGGACCGTGAGACCCAGTACTTC. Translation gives CASSLAAGAGDRETQYF.